The next 13 T cell receptor beta chains were all read from a single sample in a study of T-cell reconstitution after alpha-beta-depleted transplantation in children. The TCRbeta library incorporated unique molecular identifiers. One entry per CDR3 protein results from TCRdb running MiXCR on the PCR reads. Of 200,000 to 250,000 distinct CDR3 sequences in the sample, roughly a tenth were seen once. This material consisted of PBMCs, taken before TCRalphabeta/CD19-depleted stem cell transplant. Receptor source: a child less than two years old with acute myeloid leukemia, due to receive a stem cell transplant.

This clonotype was observed at least ten times. The CDR3 reads CASSLVGVTDTQYF. The CDR3 nucleotides read TGTGCCAGCAGCTTGGTTGGAGTCACAGATACGCAGTATTTT. This sequence joins TRBV5-6 and TRBJ2-3; D remains ambiguous. Looked up from germline, CDR1 is SGHDT and CDR2 is YYEEEE. V lost 0 bases, J lost 2 bases, and 7 bases lay in between. The CDR3 runs 14 residues.

In this sample, this clonotype turned up once. This sequence may be a read error, since a much larger clone differs from it by one base. This sequence joins TRBV11-2 and TRBJ2-5, with D unclear. This CDR3 has 14 amino acids. CDR1 and CDR2 from the germline V gene are SGHAT and FQNNGV. The CDR3 nucleotides are TGTACCAGCAGCTTAGCTGGCCCGTGGGTGACCCAGTACTTC. Its protein is CTSSLAGPWVTQYF.

This clonotype was detected ten times or more. The chain employs TRBV11-2 and TRBJ2-5; 12 bases map to TRBD1. Germline CDR1 reads SGHAT; CDR2 reads FQNNGV. Trimming cost V 3 bases and J 3 bases; bases outside gene matches: 11. The CDR3 is made up of 18 amino acids. The CDR3 is CASSFGSTGQGAKETQYF. The CDR3 nucleotides read TGTGCCAGCAGCTTTGGTAGTACGGGACAGGGGGCGAAAGAGACCCAGTACTTC.

This clonotype was detected ten times or more. One end of the junction varies from germline; a read error may be responsible. Here the CDR3 DNA reads TGTGCCACCGGCAGGGGCGATGGGTACGAGCAGTACTTC. Translation gives CATGRGDGYEQYF. The rearrangement uses TRBV15 and TRBJ2-7; tentatively, D is TRBD1 (6 bases). The germline V gene encodes CDR1 LNHNV and CDR2 YYDKDF (reference sequence). The CDR3 extends over 13 amino acids.

A note on this clonotype: This may be a read error, as it is one base from a much larger clone. The V call is TRBV2, the J call TRBJ1-2; 8 positions agree with TRBD1. The CDR3 is made up of 15 amino acids. CDR1 is SNHLY and CDR2 is FYNNEI in the germline V gene. The CDR3 sequence is CSSSLQGAINYGYTF. The CDR3 DNA reads TGTTCCAGCTCTCTGCAGGGGGCCATTAACTATGGCTACACCTTC.

This clonotype has a count of ten or more. J is TRBJ2-1 and V is TRBV7-6; the D is unclear. This CDR3 region has 14 residues. CDR1 is SGHVS, CDR2 FNYEAQ, per germline. The V end lost 5 bases, the J end lost 5 bases, and 13 bases lay between the germline ends. CDR3: CASSPLVRDNEQFF. CDR3 in DNA: TGTGCCAGCAGCCCACTTGTCCGGGACAATGAGCAGTTCTTC.

This clonotype was seen repeatedly, ten times or more. The chain is built from TRBV11-3 and TRBJ2-1; weak D call: TRBD2 (6 bases). CDR1 SGHNT and CDR2 YENEEA come from the germline V gene. Trimming took 2 bases from V and 10 from J, leaving 24 bases between them. This CDR3 comprises 17 residues. CDR3 loop: CASSLPLALFSRREQFF. CDR3 coding DNA: TGTGCCAGCAGCTTACCACTAGCCCTCTTTTCCCGACGGGAGCAGTTCTTC.

V and J are TRBV10-2 and TRBJ2-3, with 7 bases that match TRBD1. Germline values: CDR1 WSHSY, CDR2 SAAADI. The CDR3 has 12 residues. Trimming took 8 bases from V and 3 from J; bases not matched to a gene: 2. The CDR3 region has the DNA TGCGCCAGCCAGGGGGAGACAGATACGCAGTATTTT. Its protein is CASQGETDTQYF.

This clonotype was found many times. V is TRBV7-3 and J is TRBJ2-1; 9 bases line up with TRBD1. The CDR3 runs to 16 residues. The germline V gene encodes CDR1 SGHTA and CDR2 FQGTGA. V trimming: 2 bases; J trimming: 5 bases; junction bases outside the gene matches: 7. DNA for the CDR3: TGTGCCAGCAGCTTATACCCTGGACAGGGGAACAATGAGCAGTTCTTC. It encodes CASSLYPGQGNNEQFF.

This clonotype was seen ten or more times. The gene calls are TRBV10-3 and TRBJ2-7; TRBD1 agrees at 8 bases. Germline trimming cut 6 bases from V and 3 bases from J; bases unmatched to any gene: 4. Germline V gene sequence: CDR1 ENHRY, CDR2 SYGVKD. The length of the CDR3 is 13 residues. CDR3 DNA sequence: TGTGCCATCAGCCCCGGGACAGGCTACGAGCAGTACTTC. It codes for CAISPGTGYEQYF.

This clonotype has at least ten counts. The chain recombines TRBV5-1 with TRBJ1-1, with D perhaps matching TRBD1 (5 bases). The length of the CDR3 is 16 residues. Germline values: CDR1 SGHRS, CDR2 YFSETQ. Trimming stripped 1 base from V and 0 bases from J, with 13 bases between. In DNA, the CDR3 is TGCGCCAGCAGCTTGATGGTGGGGGGGATGAACACTGAAGCTTTCTTT. Translating gives CASSLMVGGMNTEAFF.

This clonotype was seen at least ten times. V gene TRBV5-1 combines with J gene TRBJ2-1; D may be TRBD2 (5 bases). The CDR3 extends over 15 amino acids. Germline V CDR1 and CDR2: SGHRS, YFSETQ. V dropped 0 bases and J dropped 0 bases, with 7 bases sitting between them. The CDR3 region is CASSLGESSYNEQFF. CDR3 coding DNA: TGCGCCAGCAGCTTGGGGGAGAGCTCCTACAATGAGCAGTTCTTC. Complete variable domain (other parts from reference TRBV5-1 and TRBJ2-1): KAGVTQTPRYLIKTRGQQVTLSCSPISGHRSVSWYQQTPGQGLQFLFEYFSETQRNKGNFPGRFSGRQFSNSRSEMNVSTLELGDSALYLCASSLGESSYNEQFFGPGTRLTVL.

In regard to this clonotype: Given a much more abundant clone one base away, this may be a read error. The V call is TRBV5-6, the J call TRBJ1-5; D unclear. This CDR3 spans 13 amino acids. The germline V gene has CDR1 SGHDT and CDR2 YYEEEE. Here the CDR3 DNA reads TGTGCCAGCAGCTTTCAGGAGAATCAGCCCCGGCATTTT. This encodes CASSFQENQPRHF.